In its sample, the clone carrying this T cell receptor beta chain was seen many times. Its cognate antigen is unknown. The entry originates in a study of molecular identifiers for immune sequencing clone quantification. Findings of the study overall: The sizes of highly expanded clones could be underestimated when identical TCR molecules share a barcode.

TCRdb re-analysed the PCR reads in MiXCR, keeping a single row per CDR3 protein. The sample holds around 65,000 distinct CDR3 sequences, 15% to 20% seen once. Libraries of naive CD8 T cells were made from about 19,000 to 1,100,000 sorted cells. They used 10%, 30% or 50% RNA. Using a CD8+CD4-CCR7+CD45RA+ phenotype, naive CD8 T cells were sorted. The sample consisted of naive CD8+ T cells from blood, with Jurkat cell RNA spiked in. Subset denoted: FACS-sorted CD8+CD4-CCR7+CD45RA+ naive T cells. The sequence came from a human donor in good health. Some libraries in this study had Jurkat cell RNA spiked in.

CDR3 sequence: CASSPTRFEVGNQPQHF. The CDR3 DNA sequence: TGTGCCAGCAGCCCCACGAGGTTCGAAGTTGGCAATCAGCCCCAGCATTTT. V and J are TRBV6-2 or TRBV6-3 and TRBJ1-5; D is unresolved. The V end lost 6 bases, the J end lost 2 bases, and 20 bases lay between the germline ends. CDR1 and CDR2 (germline): MNHEY, SVGEGT. The CDR3 sequence is 17 residues long.